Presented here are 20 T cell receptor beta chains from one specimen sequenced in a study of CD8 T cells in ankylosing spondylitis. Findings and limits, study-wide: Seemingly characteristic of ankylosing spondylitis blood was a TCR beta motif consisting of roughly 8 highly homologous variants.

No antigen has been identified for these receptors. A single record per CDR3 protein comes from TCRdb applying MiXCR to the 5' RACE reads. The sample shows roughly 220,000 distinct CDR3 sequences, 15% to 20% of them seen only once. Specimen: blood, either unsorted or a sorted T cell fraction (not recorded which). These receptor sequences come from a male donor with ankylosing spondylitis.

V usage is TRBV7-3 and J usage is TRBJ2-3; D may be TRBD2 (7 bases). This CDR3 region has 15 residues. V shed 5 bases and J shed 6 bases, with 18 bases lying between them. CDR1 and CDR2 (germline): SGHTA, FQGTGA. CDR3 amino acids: CASSVVGGAGDTQYF. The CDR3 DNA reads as TGTGCCAGCAGCGTGGTAGGGGGGGCCGGGGATACGCAGTATTTT.

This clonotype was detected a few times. The CDR3 here is CASSPEALAASYNEQFF. The CDR3 DNA sequence: TGTGCCAGCAGTCCTGAGGCTTTAGCGGCCTCCTACAATGAGCAGTTCTTC. The rearrangement joins TRBV7-6 to TRBJ2-1; perhaps TRBD2 as D (6 bases). Between the trimmed V and J ends, which lost 6 bases and 0 bases, there was a span of 18 bases. The CDR3 consists of 17 residues. Germline CDR1 reads SGHVS; CDR2 reads FNYEAQ.

The DNA of the CDR3 is TGTGCCAGTAGCCCAACAGGGTACGACACAGATACGCAGTATTTT. Translated: CASSPTGYDTDTQYF. This chain connects TRBV19 to TRBJ2-3; a possible D gene is TRBD1 (6 bases). V shed 6 bases and J shed 2 bases, with 15 bases lying between them. Looked up from germline, CDR1 is LNHDA and CDR2 is SQIVND (reference sequence). This CDR3 contains 15 residues.

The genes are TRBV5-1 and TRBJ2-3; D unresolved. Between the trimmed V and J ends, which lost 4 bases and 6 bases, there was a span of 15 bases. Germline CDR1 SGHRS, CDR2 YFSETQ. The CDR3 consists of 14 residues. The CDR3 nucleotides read TGCGCCAGCAGCAAAGTGGCCCCAGAGGATACGCAGTATTTT. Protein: CASSKVAPEDTQYF. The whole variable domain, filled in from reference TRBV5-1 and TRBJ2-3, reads KAGVTQTPRYLIKTRGQQVTLSCSPISGHRSVSWYQQTPGQGLQFLFEYFSETQRNKGNFPGRFSGRQFSNSRSEMNVSTLELGDSALYLCASSKVAPEDTQYFGPGTRLTVL.

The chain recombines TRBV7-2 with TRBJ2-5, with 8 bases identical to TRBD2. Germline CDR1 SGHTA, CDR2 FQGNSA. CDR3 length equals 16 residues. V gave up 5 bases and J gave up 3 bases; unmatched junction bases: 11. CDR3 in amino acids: CASSPPSTSVEETQYF. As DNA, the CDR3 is TGTGCCAGCAGCCCACCCTCGACTAGCGTCGAAGAGACCCAGTACTTC.

The CDR3 loop reads CASGASGSTTYNEQFF. The CDR3 DNA is TGTGCCAGTGGGGCTAGCGGGAGCACCACCTACAATGAGCAGTTCTTC. This chain connects TRBV9 to TRBJ2-1; 10 nucleotides match TRBD2. The V and J ends lost 8 bases and 2 bases, in that order; junction bases with no gene match: 10. Germline assignment: CDR1 SGDLS and CDR2 YYNGEE. CDR3 length: 16 amino acids.

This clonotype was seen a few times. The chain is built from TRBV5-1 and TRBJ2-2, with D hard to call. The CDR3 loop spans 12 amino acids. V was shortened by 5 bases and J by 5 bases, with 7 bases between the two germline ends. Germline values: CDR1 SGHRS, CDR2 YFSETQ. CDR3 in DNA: TGCGCCAGCAGGGAGAAAACCGGGGAGCTGTTTTTT. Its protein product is CASREKTGELFF.

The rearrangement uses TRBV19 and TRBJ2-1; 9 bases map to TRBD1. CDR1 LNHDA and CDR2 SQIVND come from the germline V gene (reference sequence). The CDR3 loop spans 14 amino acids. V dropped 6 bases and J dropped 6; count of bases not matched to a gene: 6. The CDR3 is CASRGTGIFNEQFF. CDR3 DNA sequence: TGTGCCAGTAGGGGGACAGGGATTTTCAATGAGCAGTTCTTC.

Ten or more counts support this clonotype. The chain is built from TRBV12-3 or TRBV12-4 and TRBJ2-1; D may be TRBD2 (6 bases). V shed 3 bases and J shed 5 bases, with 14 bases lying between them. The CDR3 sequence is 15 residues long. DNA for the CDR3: TGTGCCAGCAGTTTTATACTAGCTGAGAACAATGAGCAGTTCTTC. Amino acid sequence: CASSFILAENNEQFF.

CDR3 sequence (DNA): TGTGCCAGCAGTCCCATAGGGGACGGGGAGCTGTTTTTT. Protein sequence: CASSPIGDGELFF. The chain joins TRBV6-1 to TRBJ2-2, with D tentatively TRBD1 (5 bases). The CDR3 sequence is 13 residues long. Germline loops: CDR1 MNHNS, CDR2 SASEGT. V was shortened by 5 bases and J by 7 bases, with 11 bases between the two germline ends.

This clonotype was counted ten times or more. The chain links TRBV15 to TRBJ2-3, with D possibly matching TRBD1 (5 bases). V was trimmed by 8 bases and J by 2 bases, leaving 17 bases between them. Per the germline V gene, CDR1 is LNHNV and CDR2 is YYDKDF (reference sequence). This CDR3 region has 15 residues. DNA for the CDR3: TGTGCCACCGCTGTTCTGGGGCTGAACACAGATACGCAGTATTTT. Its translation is CATAVLGLNTDTQYF.

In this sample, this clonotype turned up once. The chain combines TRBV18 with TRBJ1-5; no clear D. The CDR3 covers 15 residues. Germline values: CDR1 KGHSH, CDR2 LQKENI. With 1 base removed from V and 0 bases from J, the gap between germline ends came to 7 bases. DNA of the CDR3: TGTGCCAGCTCACCACAGGGAAATAGCAATCAGCCCCAGCATTTT. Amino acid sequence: CASSPQGNSNQPQHF.

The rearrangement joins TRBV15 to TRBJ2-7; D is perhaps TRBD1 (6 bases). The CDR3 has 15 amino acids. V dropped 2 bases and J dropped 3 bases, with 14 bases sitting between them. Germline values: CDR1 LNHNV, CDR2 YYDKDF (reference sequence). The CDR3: CATSRMLGQDYEQYF. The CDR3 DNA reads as TGTGCCACCAGCAGAATGTTGGGACAAGACTACGAGCAGTACTTC.

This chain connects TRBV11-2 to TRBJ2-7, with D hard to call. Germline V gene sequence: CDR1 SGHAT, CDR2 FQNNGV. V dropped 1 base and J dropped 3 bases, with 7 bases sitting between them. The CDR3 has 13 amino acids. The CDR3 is CASSLAEDYEQYF. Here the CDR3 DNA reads TGTGCCAGCAGCTTAGCTGAGGACTACGAGCAGTACTTC.

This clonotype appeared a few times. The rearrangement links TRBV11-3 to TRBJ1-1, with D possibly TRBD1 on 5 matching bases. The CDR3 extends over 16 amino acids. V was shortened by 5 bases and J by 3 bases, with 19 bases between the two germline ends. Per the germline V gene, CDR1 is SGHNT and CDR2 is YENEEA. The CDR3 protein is CASSRPGGPAYTEAFF. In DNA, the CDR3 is TGTGCCAGCAGCCGCCCGGGGGGACCGGCCTACACTGAAGCTTTCTTT.

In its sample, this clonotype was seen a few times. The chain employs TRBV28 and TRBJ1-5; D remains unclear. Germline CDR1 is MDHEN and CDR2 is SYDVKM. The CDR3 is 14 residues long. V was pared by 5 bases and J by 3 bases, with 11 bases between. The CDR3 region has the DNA TGTGCCAGCAGTAACCGGGGTGCCAATCAGCCCCAGCATTTT. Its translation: CASSNRGANQPQHF. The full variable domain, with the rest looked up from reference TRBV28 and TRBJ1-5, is DVKVTQSSRYLVKRTGEKVFLECVQDMDHENMFWYRQDPGLGLRLIYFSYDVKMKEKGDIPEGYSVSREKKERFSLILESASTNQTSMYLCASSNRGANQPQHFGDGTRLSIL.

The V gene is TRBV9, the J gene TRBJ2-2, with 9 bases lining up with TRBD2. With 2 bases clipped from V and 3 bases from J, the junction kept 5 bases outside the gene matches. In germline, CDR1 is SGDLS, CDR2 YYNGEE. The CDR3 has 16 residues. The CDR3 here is CASSVASGIDTGELFF. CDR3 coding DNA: TGTGCCAGCAGCGTCGCTAGCGGGATTGACACCGGGGAGCTGTTTTTT.

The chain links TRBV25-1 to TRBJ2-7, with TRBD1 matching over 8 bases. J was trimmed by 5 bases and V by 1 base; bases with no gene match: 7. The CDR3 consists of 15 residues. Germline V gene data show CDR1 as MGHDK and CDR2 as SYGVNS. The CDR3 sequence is CASSEWQGAVDEQYF. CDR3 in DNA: TGTGCCAGCAGTGAATGGCAGGGGGCCGTAGACGAGCAGTACTTC.

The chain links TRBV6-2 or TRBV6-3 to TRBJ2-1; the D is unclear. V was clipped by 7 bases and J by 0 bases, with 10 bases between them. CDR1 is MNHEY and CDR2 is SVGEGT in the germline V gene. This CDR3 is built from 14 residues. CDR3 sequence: CASIGPSSYNEQFF. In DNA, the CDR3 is TGTGCCAGCATTGGGCCTAGCTCCTACAATGAGCAGTTCTTC.

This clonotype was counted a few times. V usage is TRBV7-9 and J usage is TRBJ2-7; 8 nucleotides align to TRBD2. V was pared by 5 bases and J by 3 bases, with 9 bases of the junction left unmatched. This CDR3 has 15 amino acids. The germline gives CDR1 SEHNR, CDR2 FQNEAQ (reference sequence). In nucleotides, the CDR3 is TGTGCCAGCAGCCACCCGAGCGGGAGTTACTACGAGCAGTACTTC. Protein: CASSHPSGSYYEQYF. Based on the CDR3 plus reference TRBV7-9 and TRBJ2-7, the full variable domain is DTGVSQNPRHKITKRGQNVTFRCDPISEHNRLYWYRQTLGQGPEFLTYFQNEAQLEKSRLLSDRFSAERPKGSFSTLEIQRTEQGDSAMYLCASSHPSGSYYEQYFGPGTRLTVT.